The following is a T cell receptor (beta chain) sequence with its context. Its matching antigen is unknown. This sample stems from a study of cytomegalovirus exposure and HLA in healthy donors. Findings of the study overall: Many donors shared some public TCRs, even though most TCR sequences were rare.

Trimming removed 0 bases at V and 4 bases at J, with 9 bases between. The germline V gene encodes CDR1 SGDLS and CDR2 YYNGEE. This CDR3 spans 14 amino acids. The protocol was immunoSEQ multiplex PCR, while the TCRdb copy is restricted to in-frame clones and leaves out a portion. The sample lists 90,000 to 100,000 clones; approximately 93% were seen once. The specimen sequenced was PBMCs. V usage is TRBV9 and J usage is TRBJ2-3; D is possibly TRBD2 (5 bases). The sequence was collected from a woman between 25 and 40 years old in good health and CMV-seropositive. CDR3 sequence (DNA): TGTGCCAGCAGCGTAGGAGCTAGCCCAGATACGCAGTATTTT. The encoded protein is CASSVGASPDTQYF.